The rows below give T cell receptor beta chains drawn from one sample of a study of radiotherapy plus CTLA-4 blockade in lung cancer. Repertoires were generated with immunoSEQ multiplex PCR, while TCRdb's copy carries only in-frame clones and drops some. The sample includes over 60,000 clones, roughly 87% seen only once; the top ten take around two fifths. Sequencing used peripheral blood, obtained from a patient treated with radiotherapy plus ipilimumab. The receptors originated from a human donor with non-small cell lung cancer that progressed on radiotherapy plus ipilimumab. CDR3s include the opening cysteine and the closing phenylalanine or tryptophan. Each record gives: J gene, D gene, V gene, CDR3 protein. A D gene is named only where the DNA matches it firmly.

j_call: TRBJ2-1; d_call: -; v_call: TRBV19; cdr3_aa: CASNEAVGSYNEQFF
j_call: TRBJ2-1; d_call: -; v_call: TRBV5-1; cdr3_aa: CASSLYPYNEQFF
j_call: TRBJ2-1; d_call: -; v_call: TRBV19; cdr3_aa: CASSLGQSSYNEQFF
j_call: TRBJ1-6; d_call: -; v_call: TRBV4-2; cdr3_aa: CASSQDITPRQGVSPLHF
j_call: TRBJ2-5; d_call: TRBD2; v_call: TRBV5-1; cdr3_aa: CASSKAQLAAQETQYF
j_call: TRBJ2-5; d_call: -; v_call: TRBV30; cdr3_aa: CAWSMGNGETQYF
j_call: TRBJ1-1; d_call: -; v_call: TRBV19; cdr3_aa: CASSRAVNTEAFF
j_call: TRBJ2-5; d_call: -; v_call: TRBV5-1; cdr3_aa: CASSLIFLETQYF
j_call: TRBJ1-2; d_call: -; v_call: TRBV28; cdr3_aa: CASSFRLGWDTF
j_call: TRBJ1-2; d_call: TRBD1; v_call: TRBV6-5; cdr3_aa: CASSRGQGSLYGYTF
j_call: TRBJ2-1; d_call: -; v_call: TRBV5-1; cdr3_aa: CASSLNPRLGTFF
j_call: TRBJ2-1; d_call: TRBD2; v_call: TRBV10-2; cdr3_aa: CASSDPFGLAPYNEQFF
j_call: TRBJ2-7; d_call: -; v_call: TRBV21-1; cdr3_aa: CASSKSSKQQREGSYEQYF
j_call: TRBJ2-5; d_call: TRBD2; v_call: TRBV10-2; cdr3_aa: CASSVTAGGRETQYF
j_call: TRBJ1-2; d_call: -; v_call: TRBV5-5; cdr3_aa: CASSRDTAVYGYTF
j_call: TRBJ1-1; d_call: TRBD1; v_call: TRBV4-1; cdr3_aa: CASSPGQGTGVNTEAFF
j_call: TRBJ2-3; d_call: -; v_call: TRBV4-1; cdr3_aa: CASSQVGSDTQYF
j_call: TRBJ2-2; d_call: TRBD2; v_call: TRBV2; cdr3_aa: CASNLLADTGELFF
j_call: TRBJ1-2; d_call: -; v_call: TRBV5-4; cdr3_aa: CASSLVSVNYGYTF
j_call: TRBJ2-1; d_call: TRBD1; v_call: TRBV6-5; cdr3_aa: CASSTGTGAREQFF
j_call: TRBJ1-2; d_call: -; v_call: TRBV28; cdr3_aa: CASSLQHPYGYTF
j_call: TRBJ2-1; d_call: TRBD2; v_call: TRBV6-1; cdr3_aa: CASSEAGTITSGRYNEQFF
j_call: TRBJ2-7; d_call: -; v_call: TRBV10-2; cdr3_aa: CASSGTSITYEQYF
j_call: TRBJ2-5; d_call: -; v_call: TRBV6-5; cdr3_aa: CASRTNQETQYF
j_call: TRBJ1-5; d_call: -; v_call: TRBV19; cdr3_aa: CASSSHPRGSFSNQPQHF
j_call: TRBJ1-5; d_call: -; v_call: TRBV7-8; cdr3_aa: CASSPRTDRSNQPQHF
j_call: TRBJ1-3; d_call: -; v_call: TRBV6-6; cdr3_aa: CASSKDGSSGNTIYF
j_call: TRBJ2-1; d_call: TRBD2; v_call: TRBV7-2; cdr3_aa: CASSLTSGSNNEQFF
j_call: TRBJ2-5; d_call: -; v_call: TRBV7-9; cdr3_aa: CASSLGGWTVQETQYF
j_call: TRBJ1-1; d_call: TRBD1; v_call: TRBV6-6; cdr3_aa: CASCRGAGANTEAFF
j_call: TRBJ2-5; d_call: -; v_call: TRBV5-6; cdr3_aa: CASTSQVQETQYF
j_call: TRBJ1-1; d_call: -; v_call: TRBV5-1; cdr3_aa: CASSLVYGADTEAFF
j_call: TRBJ2-6; d_call: -; v_call: TRBV5-1; cdr3_aa: CASTTGTGANVLTF
j_call: TRBJ1-5; d_call: TRBD1; v_call: TRBV7-2; cdr3_aa: CASNNPDRGRNQPQHF
j_call: TRBJ2-4; d_call: TRBD1; v_call: TRBV11-2; cdr3_aa: CASSSGRGQGKNIQYF